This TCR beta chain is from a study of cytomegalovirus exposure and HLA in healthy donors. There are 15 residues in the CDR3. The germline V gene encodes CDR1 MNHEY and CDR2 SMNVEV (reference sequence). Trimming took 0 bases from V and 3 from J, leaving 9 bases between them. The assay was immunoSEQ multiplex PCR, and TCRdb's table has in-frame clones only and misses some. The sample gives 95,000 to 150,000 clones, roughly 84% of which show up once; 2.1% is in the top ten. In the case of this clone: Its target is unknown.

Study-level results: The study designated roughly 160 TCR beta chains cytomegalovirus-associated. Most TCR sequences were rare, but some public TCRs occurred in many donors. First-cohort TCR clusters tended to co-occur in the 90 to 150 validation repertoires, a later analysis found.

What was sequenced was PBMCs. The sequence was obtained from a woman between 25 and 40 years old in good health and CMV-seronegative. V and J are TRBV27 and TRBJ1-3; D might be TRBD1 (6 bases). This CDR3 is CASSLSWTVGNTIYF. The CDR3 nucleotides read TGTGCCAGCAGTTTATCTTGGACAGTTGGAAACACCATATATTTT.